This T cell receptor beta chain was profiled in a study of CD8+ T cells in alopecia areata. Turning to the study itself: The drug, oral tofacitinib, was given to treated patients at 5 to 10 mg twice daily.

Study findings and constraints: There were many expanded lesional clones persisting in scalp and blood during tofacitinib. Only one nonresponder was present, which leaves the link between baseline CD8+ expansion and response uncertain. Scalp samples also yield sequences of resident alphabeta T cells from normal skin.

This clone was seen only a few times. The target antigen is unknown. Between the trimmed V and J ends, which lost 6 bases and 8 bases, there was a span of 10 bases. The CDR3 sequence is 11 residues long. CDR1 is SGHDN and CDR2 is FVKESK in the germline V gene. The sample's treatment: oral pan-JAK inhibitor, 5-10 mg twice daily. RNA was isolated and reverse transcribed to cDNA, the sequencing template. TCRdb keeps only in-frame clones here, not all; method: immunoSEQ multiplex PCR. The table records some 220,000 clones, 50% to 70% of them present only once. This specimen was CD4+ T cells sorted from blood, taken at week 4, from a patient treated with tofacitinib. The rearrangement links TRBV14 to TRBJ1-1, with D perhaps matching TRBD1 (5 bases). The sequence derives from a human donor with alopecia areata. CDR3 in DNA: TGTGCCAGCAGTTGGGCAGGGGAAGCTTTCTTT. Translated: CASSWAGEAFF.